This TCR beta chain was retrieved from a study of sequential checkpoint blockade in melanoma. Across the study: Maintenance nivolumab came after either treatment sequence.

From germline, CDR1 is SGHVS and CDR2 FQNEAQ. CDR3 length: 13 amino acids. V gave up 4 bases and J gave up 2 bases, with 9 bases separating them. Stated treatment: randomized to nivolumab then ipilimumab (arm A) or the reverse (arm B). Patients had received no earlier DNA-damaging chemotherapy. PBMC sorting kept live CD3+CD8+ cells without CD19 or CD56. Only in-frame clones appear in the TCRdb table, and some are missing; sequencing was by immunoSEQ multiplex PCR. This table has about 40,000 clones, 75% to 90% appearing once. Sequences were derived from CD8+ T cells sorted from blood (inferred from file names), sampled from a patient given nivolumab and ipilimumab in sequence. This receptor was taken from a human donor with melanoma. The chain uses TRBV7-8 and TRBJ2-7; D is possibly TRBD2 (6 bases). The CDR3 is CASSSGLTYEQYV. The CDR3 DNA reads as TGTGCCAGCAGCTCAGGACTAACCTACGAGCAGTACGTC.